One sample yielded the 10 T cell receptor beta chains listed below, sequenced in a study of CD8 T cells in Susac syndrome. Random hexamers were used to reverse transcribe the RNA input (about 0.5 to 1 ug). TCRdb called the immunoSEQ multiplex PCR reads again in MiXCR, with one record for every CDR3 protein. The top ten clones hold approximately 0.086% of a sample with some 180,000 distinct CDR3 sequences, around 90% of them seen once. The sample comprised CD4+ T cells from PBMCs. Receptor source: a human donor with Susac syndrome.

The V and J genes are TRBV18 and TRBJ1-1; no definite D call. The CDR3 totals 13 residues. CDR1 KGHSH and CDR2 LQKENI come from the germline V gene. V lost 3 bases and J 0 bases, leaving 5 bases between the germline ends. The CDR3 region is CASSPLLNTEAFF. The CDR3 nucleotides are TGTGCCAGCTCACCGCTATTGAACACTGAAGCTTTCTTT.

V and J are TRBV20-1 and TRBJ2-3; D tentatively reads TRBD1 or TRBD2 (6 bases each). The V end was cut by 7 bases, the J end by 4 bases, with 18 bases between. The CDR3 covers 14 residues. Looked up from germline, CDR1 is DFQATT and CDR2 is SNEGSKA (reference sequence). CDR3 nucleotides: TGCAGTGGGGGGGCCCTCCTGAGGGCAGATACGCAGTATTTT. It is translated as CSGGALLRADTQYF.

The chain uses TRBV19 and TRBJ2-5, with D perhaps matching TRBD1 or TRBD2 (5 bases each). The CDR3 sequence is 12 residues long. V was clipped by 0 bases and J by 7 bases, with 6 bases between them. The germline CDR1 and CDR2 sequences are LNHDA and SQIVND (reference sequence). The CDR3 nucleotides are TGTGCCAGTAGTATAGAGAGGGGGACCCAGTACTTC. Residues: CASSIERGTQYF.

This chain joins TRBV9 and TRBJ2-1, with a weak D call TRBD1 (6 bases). Germline V lookup: CDR1 SGDLS, CDR2 YYNGEE. CDR3 length: 15 residues. Trimming stripped 3 bases from V and 5 bases from J, with 15 bases between. The CDR3 DNA follows: TGTGCCAGCAGCGGACCAGGGGCGCGGAACAATGAGCAGTTCTTC. This sequence encodes CASSGPGARNNEQFF.

The chain carries TRBV30 and TRBJ1-3; maybe TRBD1 (5 bases). The CDR3 spans 15 residues. CDR1 and CDR2 from the germline V gene are GTSNPN and SVGIG (reference sequence). The V end was cut by 8 bases, the J end by 3 bases, with 20 bases between. CDR3 loop: CAGALGKLGGNTIYF. DNA of the CDR3: TGTGCCGGGGCCCTAGGGAAGTTAGGTGGAAACACCATATATTTT.

This chain uses TRBV20-1 with TRBJ1-1, with D possibly TRBD1 on 6 matching bases. The CDR3 sequence is 15 residues long. Germline CDR1 and CDR2: DFQATT and SNEGSKA (reference sequence). The V end was cut by 0 bases, the J end by 0 bases, with 11 bases between. CDR3 in DNA: TGCAGTGCTAGAGATATACAGGGTTTGAACACTGAAGCTTTCTTT. Amino acid sequence: CSARDIQGLNTEAFF.

This chain links TRBV6-5 with TRBJ1-1; D perhaps matches TRBD1 (5 bases). The CDR3 sequence is 15 residues long. Trimming pared 0 bases from V and 7 bases from J, leaving 15 bases between. Germline V gives CDR1 MNHEY, CDR2 SVGAGI. CDR3 sequence reads: CASSYSEGWGGEAFF. DNA of the CDR3: TGTGCCAGCAGTTACTCAGAGGGGTGGGGAGGTGAAGCTTTCTTT.

The genes are TRBV6-2 or TRBV6-3 and TRBJ1-5; 10 bases map to TRBD1. The CDR3 spans 14 residues. Germline CDR1 is MNHEY and CDR2 is SVGEGT. J gave up 6 bases and V 6 bases, and 5 bases lay outside the gene matches. The CDR3 DNA is TGTGCCAGCAGGGGGACAGGGGAAGGTCAGCCCCAGCATTTT. Protein product: CASRGTGEGQPQHF.

This chain joins TRBV10-2 and TRBJ1-2, with TRBD1 identical over 7 bases. The CDR3 runs 13 residues. Trimming removed 6 bases from V and 3 bases from J; junction bases left unmatched: 4. Germline V gene lookup returns CDR1 WSHSY and CDR2 SAAADI. CDR3 loop: CASRVTGDYGYTF. Here the CDR3 DNA reads TGCGCCAGCAGAGTAACAGGGGACTATGGCTACACCTTC.

The chain employs TRBV5-1 and TRBJ2-5, with D possibly TRBD1 on 5 matching bases. This CDR3 contains 14 residues. V was shortened by 0 bases and J by 4 bases, with 10 bases between the two germline ends. Germline V gives CDR1 SGHRS, CDR2 YFSETQ. This CDR3 is CASSLDQGVETQYF. The CDR3, as DNA: TGCGCCAGCAGCTTGGATCAGGGCGTAGAGACCCAGTACTTC.